This paragraph covers one T cell receptor (beta chain) sequence. As the method of synthesis, 5'RACE template switching with UMIs yielded TCR beta cDNA. TCRdb reanalyzed the 5' RACE reads and collapses them to one entry per CDR3 protein, without DNA. This sample's table has some 500,000 distinct CDR3 sequences. This entry is derived from a study of T cells expressing NK-cell markers. At the level of the study: Among eight sequenced donors, seven carried HCMV seropositivity while one was seronegative.

There are 15 residues in the CDR3. The chain employs TRBV12-3 or TRBV12-4 and TRBJ2-4; the D call of TRBD1 rests on TCRdb alone, since no DNA is present to check it. The TCR was taken from a woman between 45 and 65 years old in good health. Sequencing was performed on blood T cells: a sorted CD56 or NKG2C T cell subset, CD4+ or CD8+ T cells, or bulk PBMC T cells (not recorded which). CDR3: CASSFLGGAKNIQYF.